This TCR beta chain was documented in a study of T cell responses to AZD1222 COVID-19 vaccine. Findings and limits, study-wide: Spike-specific TCR breadth and depth both grew after two AZD1222 doses. Among the donors, most were white British and more were female, and clonal diversity was possibly underestimated.

Comment on this clone: Its antigen is not identified.

V trimming: 7 bases; J trimming: 3 bases; junction bases outside the gene matches: 8. The germline gives CDR1 MNHEY, CDR2 SMNVEV (reference sequence). The CDR3 spans 15 residues. Analysis merged second doses at about 4 or about 12 weeks. Repertoires were generated with immunoSEQ multiplex PCR, while TCRdb's copy carries only in-frame clones and drops some. Among fewer than 120,000 clones, 70% to 90% were seen once, and the ten largest hold around 15%. V and J are TRBV27 and TRBJ2-1; TRBD1 matches at 8 bases. The sequences come from peripheral blood, collected 28 days after the second AZD1222 dose. The sequence came from an adult who received the AZD1222 COVID-19 vaccine. The CDR3 is CASTTGTGYYNEQFF. The CDR3 bases are TGTGCCAGCACTACCGGGACAGGCTACTACAATGAGCAGTTCTTC.